What follows are 13 T cell receptor beta chains derived from one specimen sequenced in a study of T cell responses to AZD1222 COVID-19 vaccine. Profiled with immunoSEQ multiplex PCR; TCRdb holds only in-frame clones, not every one. The sample has roughly 150,000 clones; about 87% are singletons. The sequencing used peripheral blood, collected on day 0 of AZD1222 vaccination. These receptor sequences come from an adult in good health.

This chain uses TRBV5-1 with TRBJ1-1; D is undetermined. This CDR3 is built from 14 residues. From germline, CDR1 is SGHRS and CDR2 YFSETQ. Trimming took off 0 bases at V and 4 bases at J, with 10 bases between the two ends. The CDR3 is CASSLGELFTEAFF. The CDR3 DNA reads as TGCGCCAGCAGCTTGGGGGAGTTGTTCACTGAAGCTTTCTTT.

As regards this clone: Other DNA sequences from this sample encode an identical CDR3 as well. The rearrangement joins TRBV5-4 to TRBJ2-2; D ambiguous. The germline CDR1 and CDR2 sequences are SGHNT and YYREEE (reference sequence). Trimming stripped 4 bases from V and 6 bases from J, with 10 bases between. This CDR3 contains 13 residues. CDR3 in amino acids: CASSLIGSGELFF. The CDR3 coding sequence is TGTGCCAGCAGCCTCATCGGGTCCGGGGAGCTGTTTTTT.

This clone was counted a few times. The rearrangement links TRBV2 to TRBJ1-4; D remains ambiguous. Germline-derived CDR1 and CDR2 are SNHLY and FYNNEI. Trimming cost V 3 bases and J 8 bases, with 10 bases left between them. The CDR3 has 13 amino acids. The DNA of the CDR3 is TGTGCCAGCAGTGATGGGATAACAGAAAAACTGTTTTTT. Translating gives CASSDGITEKLFF. Full variable domain (rest looked up from reference TRBV2 and TRBJ1-4): EPEVTQTPSHQVTQMGQEVILRCVPISNHLYFYWYRQILGQKVEFLVSFYNNEISEKSEIFDDQFSVERPDGSNFTLKIRSTKLEDSAMYFCASSDGITEKLFFGSGTQLSVL.

The chain employs TRBV5-6 and TRBJ2-2, with 12 bases that match TRBD2. Germline V gives CDR1 SGHDT, CDR2 YYEEEE. The V segment lost 0 bases and the J segment 6 bases; nucleotides outside the gene matches: 3. The CDR3 contains 16 residues. CDR3: CASSLDLAGGPGELFF. The DNA for the CDR3 is TGTGCCAGCAGCTTGGACCTAGCGGGAGGGCCCGGGGAGCTGTTTTTT.

The chain recombines TRBV30 with TRBJ2-1, with D perhaps matching TRBD2 (6 bases). The V end was cut by 1 base, the J end by 9 bases, with 16 bases between. Germline CDR1 reads GTSNPN; CDR2 reads SVGIG (reference sequence). This CDR3 is 14 amino acids long. The CDR3 protein is CAWSGRELFGEQFF. Here the CDR3 DNA reads TGTGCCTGGAGTGGGAGGGAGTTGTTCGGTGAGCAGTTCTTC.

About this clone: Other nucleotide sequences from this sample produce the same CDR3. The chain has TRBV28 and TRBJ2-7; possibly TRBD1 for D (5 bases). This CDR3 is built from 12 residues. Germline CDR1 reads MDHEN; CDR2 reads SYDVKM. Deletions cut 3 bases from V and 4 bases from J, with 7 bases between. The CDR3 DNA follows: TGTGCCAGCAGTTTTGGGGCATACGAGCAGTACTTC. Protein product: CASSFGAYEQYF.

This chain connects TRBV6-5 to TRBJ1-2; no clear D. The CDR3 has 13 amino acids. In germline, CDR1 is MNHEY, CDR2 SVGAGI. V was trimmed by 5 bases and J by 8 bases, leaving 15 bases between them. The chain's CDR3 is CASSTTPEWGYTF. CDR3 coding DNA: TGTGCCAGCAGTACCACACCCGAGTGGGGCTACACCTTC.

This rearrangement joins TRBV11-2 to TRBJ2-7; 7 nucleotides agree with TRBD2. V shed 6 bases, J shed 2 bases, and the junction held 10 bases outside the gene matches. From germline, CDR1 is SGHAT and CDR2 FQNNGV. The CDR3 covers 15 residues. CDR3 protein: CASRLAGRGTYEQYF. CDR3 nucleotides: TGTGCCAGCAGACTGGCGGGGAGGGGCACCTACGAGCAGTACTTC.

The V call is TRBV12-3 or TRBV12-4, the J call TRBJ2-7; TRBD1 is a possible D gene (6 bases). Trimming left V 4 bases short and J 5 bases short, with 12 bases between. The CDR3 has 13 residues. The CDR3 region is CASSYQDSNEQYF. As DNA, the CDR3 is TGTGCCAGCAGTTATCAGGACAGTAACGAGCAGTACTTC.

V gene TRBV19 combines with J gene TRBJ2-7, with TRBD2 identical over 13 bases. The V and J ends lost 4 bases and 3 bases, in that order; junction bases with no gene match: 6. Germline V CDR1 and CDR2: LNHDA, SQIVND (reference sequence). CDR3 size: 16 residues. The DNA of the CDR3 is TGTGCCAGTAGTAACAGGGGACTAGCGGGAAGCTACGAGCAGTACTTC. This codes for CASSNRGLAGSYEQYF.

V gene TRBV27 combines with J gene TRBJ2-7; the D gene could be TRBD1 or TRBD2 (5 bases each). The germline V gene encodes CDR1 MNHEY and CDR2 SMNVEV (reference sequence). V lost 5 bases and J 1 base, leaving 15 bases between the germline ends. This CDR3 has 15 amino acids. In DNA form, the CDR3 reads TGTGCCAGCAGTCTGATGAGGGGCTATTCCTACGAGCAGTACTTC. It specifies CASSLMRGYSYEQYF.

This chain links TRBV6-5 with TRBJ2-3; D might be TRBD2 (6 bases). With 0 bases removed from V and 6 bases from J, the gap between germline ends came to 10 bases. CDR1 is MNHEY, CDR2 SVGAGI, per germline. The CDR3 has 14 amino acids. Here the CDR3 reads CASSYSGGSDTQYF. In DNA, the CDR3 is TGTGCCAGCAGTTACTCAGGAGGGTCCGATACGCAGTATTTT.

The V gene is TRBV6-5, the J gene TRBJ2-2, with 7 bases fitting TRBD1. The trim removed 4 bases at V and 3 bases at J, leaving 5 bases unmatched. There are 15 residues in the CDR3. Germline-derived CDR1 and CDR2 are MNHEY and SVGAGI. The CDR3 region is CASSSTGDHTGELFF. Written as DNA, the CDR3 is TGTGCCAGCAGTTCCACAGGGGATCACACCGGGGAGCTGTTTTTT.